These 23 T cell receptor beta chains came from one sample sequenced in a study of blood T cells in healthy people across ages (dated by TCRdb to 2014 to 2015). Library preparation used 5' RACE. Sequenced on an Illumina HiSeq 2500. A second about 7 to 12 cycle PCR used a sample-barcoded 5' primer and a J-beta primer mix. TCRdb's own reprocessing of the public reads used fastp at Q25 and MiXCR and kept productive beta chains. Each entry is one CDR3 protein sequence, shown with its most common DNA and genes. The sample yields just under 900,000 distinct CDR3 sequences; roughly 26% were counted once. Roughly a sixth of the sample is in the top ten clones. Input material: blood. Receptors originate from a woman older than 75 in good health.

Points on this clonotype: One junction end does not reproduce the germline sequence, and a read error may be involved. CDR3 protein: CATSDWAAYGYTF. The DNA for the CDR3 is TGTGCCACCAGTGATTGGGCCGCCTATGGCTACACCTTC. The chain recombines TRBV6-4 with TRBJ1-2; D uncertain. The CDR3 runs 13 residues. Germline V CDR1 and CDR2: MRHNA, SNTAGT.

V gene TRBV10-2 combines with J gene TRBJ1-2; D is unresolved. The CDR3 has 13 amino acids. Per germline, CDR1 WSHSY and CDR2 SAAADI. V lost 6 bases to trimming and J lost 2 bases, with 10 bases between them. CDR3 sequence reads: CASRQGSNYGYTF. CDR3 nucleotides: TGCGCCAGCAGACAAGGATCCAACTATGGCTACACCTTC.

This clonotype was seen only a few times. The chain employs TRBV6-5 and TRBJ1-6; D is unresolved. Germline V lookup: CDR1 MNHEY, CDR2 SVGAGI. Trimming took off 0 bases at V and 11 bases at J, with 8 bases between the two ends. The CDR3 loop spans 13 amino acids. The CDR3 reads CASSYSGRTPLHF. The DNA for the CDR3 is TGTGCCAGCAGTTACTCTGGGAGGACACCCCTCCACTTT.

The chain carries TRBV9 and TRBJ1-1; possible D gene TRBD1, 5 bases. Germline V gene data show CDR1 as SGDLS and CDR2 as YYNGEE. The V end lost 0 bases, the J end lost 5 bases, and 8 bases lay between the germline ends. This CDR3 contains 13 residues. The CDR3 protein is CASSVVKGTEAFF. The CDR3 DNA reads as TGTGCCAGCAGCGTAGTGAAGGGGACTGAAGCTTTCTTT.

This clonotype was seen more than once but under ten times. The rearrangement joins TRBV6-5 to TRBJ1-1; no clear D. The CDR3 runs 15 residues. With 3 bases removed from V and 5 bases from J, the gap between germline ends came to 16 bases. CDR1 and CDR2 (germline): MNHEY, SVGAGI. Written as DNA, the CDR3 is TGTGCCAGCAGTTATACGTACCGGGGTGGAACTGAAGCTTTCTTT. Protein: CASSYTYRGGTEAFF.

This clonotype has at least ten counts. DNA of the CDR3: TGTGCCAGCAGCTTACGGACACAGGGAGCGCGCGGCTACACCTTC. Protein sequence: CASSLRTQGARGYTF. This chain uses TRBV11-2 with TRBJ1-2, with a possible D match to TRBD1 (6 bases). The germline V gene encodes CDR1 SGHAT and CDR2 FQNNGV. This CDR3 has 15 residues. V was shortened by 2 bases and J by 8 bases, with 18 bases between the two germline ends.

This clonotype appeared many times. In DNA form, the CDR3 reads TGTGCCAGCAGTTTATTCCCAAAGGCTACTGGGGCCAACGTCCTGACTTTC. Translation: CASSLFPKATGANVLTF. The gene calls are TRBV27 and TRBJ2-6; no firm D call. The CDR3 consists of 17 residues. The germline gives CDR1 MNHEY, CDR2 SMNVEV (reference sequence). Trimming shortened V by 1 base and J by 2 bases, and 12 bases separated the two germline ends.

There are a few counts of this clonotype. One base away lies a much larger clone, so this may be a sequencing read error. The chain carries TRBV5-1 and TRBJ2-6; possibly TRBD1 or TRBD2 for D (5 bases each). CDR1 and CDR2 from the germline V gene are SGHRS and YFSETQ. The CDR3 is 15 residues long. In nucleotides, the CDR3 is TGCGCCAGCAGCTTAAGCTGGCTCGGGGCCAACGTCCGGACTTTC. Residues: CASSLSWLGANVRTF.

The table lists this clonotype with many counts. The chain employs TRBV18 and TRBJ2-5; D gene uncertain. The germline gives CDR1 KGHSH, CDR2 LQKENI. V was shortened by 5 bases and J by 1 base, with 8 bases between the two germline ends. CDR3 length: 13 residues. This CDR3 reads CASSDGLQETQYF. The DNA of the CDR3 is TGTGCCAGCTCAGATGGGCTCCAAGAGACCCAGTACTTC.

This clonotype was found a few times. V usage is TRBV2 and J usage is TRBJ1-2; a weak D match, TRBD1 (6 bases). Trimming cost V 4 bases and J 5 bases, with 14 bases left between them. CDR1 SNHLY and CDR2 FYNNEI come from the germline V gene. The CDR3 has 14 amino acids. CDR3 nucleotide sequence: TGTGCCAGCAGTGGCGGACAGCGAACATATGGCTACACCTTC. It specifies CASSGGQRTYGYTF.

DNA of the CDR3: TGTGCCACCAGGACCAGGACAGGGGCCGGCTACACCTTC. It yields the protein CATRTRTGAGYTF. V and J are TRBV10-3 and TRBJ1-2; 9 bases match TRBD1. Germline loops: CDR1 ENHRY, CDR2 SYGVKD. This CDR3 comprises 13 residues. The ends lost 10 bases at V and 8 bases at J; junction bases unmatched: 11.

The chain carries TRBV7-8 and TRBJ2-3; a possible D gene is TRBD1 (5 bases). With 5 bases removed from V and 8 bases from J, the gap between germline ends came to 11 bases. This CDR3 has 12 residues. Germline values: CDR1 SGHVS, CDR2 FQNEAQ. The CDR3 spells CASSTGRATQYF. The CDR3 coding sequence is TGTGCCAGCAGCACAGGACGAGCTACGCAGTATTTT.

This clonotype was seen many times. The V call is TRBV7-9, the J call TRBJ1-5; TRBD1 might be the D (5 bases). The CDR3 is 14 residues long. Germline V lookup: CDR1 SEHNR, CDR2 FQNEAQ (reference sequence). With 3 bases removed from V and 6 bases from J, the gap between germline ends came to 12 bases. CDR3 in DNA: TGTGCCAGCAGCTTCACAGGTGACGGTCAGCCCCAGCATTTT. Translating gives CASSFTGDGQPQHF. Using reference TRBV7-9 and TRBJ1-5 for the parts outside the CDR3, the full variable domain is DTGVSQNPRHKITKRGQNVTFRCDPISEHNRLYWYRQTLGQGPEFLTYFQNEAQLEKSRLLSDRFSAERPKGSFSTLEIQRTEQGDSAMYLCASSFTGDGQPQHFGDGTRLSIL.

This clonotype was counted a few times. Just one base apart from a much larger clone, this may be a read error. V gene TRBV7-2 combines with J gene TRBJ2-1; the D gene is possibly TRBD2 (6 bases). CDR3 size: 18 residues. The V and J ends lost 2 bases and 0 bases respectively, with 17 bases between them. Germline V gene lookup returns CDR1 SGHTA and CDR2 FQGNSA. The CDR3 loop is CASSLLALFGGSYNEQFF. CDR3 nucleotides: TGTGCCAGCAGCTTACTAGCGCTCTTTGGCGGCTCCTACAATGAGCAGTTCTTC.

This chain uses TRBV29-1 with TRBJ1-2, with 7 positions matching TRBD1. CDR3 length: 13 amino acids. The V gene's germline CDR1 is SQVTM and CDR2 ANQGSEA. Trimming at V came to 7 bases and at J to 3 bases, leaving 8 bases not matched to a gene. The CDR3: CSAKRDSDYGYTF. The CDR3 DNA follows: TGCAGCGCAAAAAGGGACAGCGACTATGGCTACACCTTC.

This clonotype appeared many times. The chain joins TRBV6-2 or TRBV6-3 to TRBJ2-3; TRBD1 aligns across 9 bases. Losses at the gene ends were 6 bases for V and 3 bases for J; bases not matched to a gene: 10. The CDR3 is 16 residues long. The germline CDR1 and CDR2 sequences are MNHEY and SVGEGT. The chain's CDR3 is CASRSLTGGATDTQYF. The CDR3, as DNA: TGTGCCAGCAGGTCTCTCACAGGGGGCGCAACAGATACGCAGTATTTT.

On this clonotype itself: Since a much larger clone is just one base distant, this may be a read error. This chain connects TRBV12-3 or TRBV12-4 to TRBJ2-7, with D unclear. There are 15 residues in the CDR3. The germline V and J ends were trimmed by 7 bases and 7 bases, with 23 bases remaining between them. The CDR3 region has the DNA TGTGCCAGCACCTTACAAACCGGCTCCTACAATGAGCAGTACTTC. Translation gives CASTLQTGSYNEQYF.

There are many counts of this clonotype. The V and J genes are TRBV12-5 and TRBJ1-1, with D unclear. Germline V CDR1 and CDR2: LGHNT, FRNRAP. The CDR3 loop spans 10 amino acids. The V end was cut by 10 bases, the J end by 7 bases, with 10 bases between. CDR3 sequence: CATKKGEAFF. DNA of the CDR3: TGTGCTACCAAGAAGGGTGAAGCTTTCTTT. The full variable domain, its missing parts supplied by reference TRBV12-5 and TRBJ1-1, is DARVTQTPRHKVTEMGQEVTMRCQPILGHNTVFWYRQTMMQGLELLAYFRNRAPLDDSGMPKDRFSAEMPDATLATLKIQPSEPRDSAVYFCATKKGEAFFGQGTRLTVV.

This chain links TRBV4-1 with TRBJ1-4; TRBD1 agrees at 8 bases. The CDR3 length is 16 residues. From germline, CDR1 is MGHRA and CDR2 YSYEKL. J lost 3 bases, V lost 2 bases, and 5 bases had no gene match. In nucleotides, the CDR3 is TGCGCCAGCAGCCAACCCCAGGGGGCGGCTAATGAAAAACTGTTTTTT. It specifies CASSQPQGAANEKLFF.

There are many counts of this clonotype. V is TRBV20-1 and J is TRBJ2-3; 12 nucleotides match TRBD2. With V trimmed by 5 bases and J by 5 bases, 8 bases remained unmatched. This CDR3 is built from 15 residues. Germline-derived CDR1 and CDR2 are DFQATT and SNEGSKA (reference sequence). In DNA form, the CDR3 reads TGCAGTGCTGCTAGCGGGGGGGCTTATGAAGATACGCAGTATTTT. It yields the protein CSAASGGAYEDTQYF.

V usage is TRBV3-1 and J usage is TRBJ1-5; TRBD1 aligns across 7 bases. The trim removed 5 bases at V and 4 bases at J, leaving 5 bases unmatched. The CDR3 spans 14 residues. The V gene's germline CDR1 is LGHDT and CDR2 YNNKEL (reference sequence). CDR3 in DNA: TGTGCCAGCAGCTATGGACAGGTTAATCAGCCCCAGCATTTT. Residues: CASSYGQVNQPQHF.

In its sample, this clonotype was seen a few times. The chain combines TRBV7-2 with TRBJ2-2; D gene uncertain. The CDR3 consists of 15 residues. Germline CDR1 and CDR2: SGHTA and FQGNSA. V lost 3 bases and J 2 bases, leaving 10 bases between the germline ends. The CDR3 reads CASSFSQVNTGELFF. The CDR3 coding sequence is TGTGCCAGCAGCTTTTCCCAGGTTAACACCGGGGAGCTGTTTTTT. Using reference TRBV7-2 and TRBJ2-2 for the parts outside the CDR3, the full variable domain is GAGVSQSPSNKVTEKGKDVELRCDPISGHTALYWYRQSLGQGLEFLIYFQGNSAPDKSGLPSDRFSAERTGGSVSTLTIQRTQQEDSAVYLCASSFSQVNTGELFFGEGSRLTVL.

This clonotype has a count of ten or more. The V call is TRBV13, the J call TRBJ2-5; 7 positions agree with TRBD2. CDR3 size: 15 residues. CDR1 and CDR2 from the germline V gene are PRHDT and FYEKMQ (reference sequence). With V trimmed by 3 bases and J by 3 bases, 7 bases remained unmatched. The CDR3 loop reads CASSFRGVGKETQYF. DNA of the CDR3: TGTGCCAGCAGCTTCCGGGGGGTCGGTAAAGAGACCCAGTACTTC. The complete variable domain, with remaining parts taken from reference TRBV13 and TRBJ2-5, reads AAGVIQSPRHLIKEKRETATLKCYPIPRHDTVYWYQQGPGQDPQFLISFYEKMQSDKGSIPDRFSAQQFSDYHSELNMSSLELGDSALYFCASSFRGVGKETQYFGPGTRLLVL.